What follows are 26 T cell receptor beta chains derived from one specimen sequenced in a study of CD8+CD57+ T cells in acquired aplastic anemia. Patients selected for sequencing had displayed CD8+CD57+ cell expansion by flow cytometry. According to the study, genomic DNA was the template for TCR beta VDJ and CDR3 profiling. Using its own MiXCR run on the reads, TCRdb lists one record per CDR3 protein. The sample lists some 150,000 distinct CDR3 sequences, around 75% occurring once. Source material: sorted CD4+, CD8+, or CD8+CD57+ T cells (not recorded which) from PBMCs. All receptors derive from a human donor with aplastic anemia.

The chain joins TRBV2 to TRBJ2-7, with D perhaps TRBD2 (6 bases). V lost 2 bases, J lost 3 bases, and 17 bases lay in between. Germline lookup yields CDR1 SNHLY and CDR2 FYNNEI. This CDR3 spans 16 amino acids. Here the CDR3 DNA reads TGTGCCAGCAGTGAACCCCGCGGAGGGCGCGACTACGAGCAGTACTTC. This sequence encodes CASSEPRGGRDYEQYF. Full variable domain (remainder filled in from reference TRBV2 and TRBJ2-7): EPEVTQTPSHQVTQMGQEVILRCVPISNHLYFYWYRQILGQKVEFLVSFYNNEISEKSEIFDDQFSVERPDGSNFTLKIRSTKLEDSAMYFCASSEPRGGRDYEQYFGPGTRLTVT.

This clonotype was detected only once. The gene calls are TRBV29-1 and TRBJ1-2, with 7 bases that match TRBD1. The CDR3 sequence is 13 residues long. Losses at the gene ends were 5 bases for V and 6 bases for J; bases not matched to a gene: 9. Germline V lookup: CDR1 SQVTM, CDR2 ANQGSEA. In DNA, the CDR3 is TGCAGCGTTCCCGGGACAGATCCTCATGGCTACACCTTC. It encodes CSVPGTDPHGYTF.

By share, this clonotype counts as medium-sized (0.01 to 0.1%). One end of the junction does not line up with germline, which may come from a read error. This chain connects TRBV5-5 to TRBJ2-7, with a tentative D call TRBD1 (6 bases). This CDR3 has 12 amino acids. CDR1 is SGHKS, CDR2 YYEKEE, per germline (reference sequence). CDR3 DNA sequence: TGTGCCAGCAGCCGCCCAGACAGGCTTGGGGGATTC. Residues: CASSRPDRLGGF. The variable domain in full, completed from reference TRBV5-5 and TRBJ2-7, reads DAGVTQSPTHLIKTRGQQVTLRCSPISGHKSVSWYQQVLGQGPQFIFQYYEKEERGRGNFPDRFSARQFPNYSSELNVNALLLGDSALYLCASSRPDRLGGFGPGTRLTVT.

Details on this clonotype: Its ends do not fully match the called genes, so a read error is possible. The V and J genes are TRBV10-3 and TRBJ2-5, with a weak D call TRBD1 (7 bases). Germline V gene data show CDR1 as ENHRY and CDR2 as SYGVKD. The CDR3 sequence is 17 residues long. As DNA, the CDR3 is TGTGCCAGCAGTTTTTCGGAAGGGGCAGGGGGGCAAGAGACCCAGTACTTC. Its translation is CASSFSEGAGGQETQYF.

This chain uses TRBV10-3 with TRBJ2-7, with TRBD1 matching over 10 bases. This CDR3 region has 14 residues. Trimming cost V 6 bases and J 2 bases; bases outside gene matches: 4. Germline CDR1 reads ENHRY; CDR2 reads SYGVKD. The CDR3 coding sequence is TGTGCCATCAGGGTGGGACAGGGGACCTACGAGCAGTACTTC. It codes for CAIRVGQGTYEQYF.

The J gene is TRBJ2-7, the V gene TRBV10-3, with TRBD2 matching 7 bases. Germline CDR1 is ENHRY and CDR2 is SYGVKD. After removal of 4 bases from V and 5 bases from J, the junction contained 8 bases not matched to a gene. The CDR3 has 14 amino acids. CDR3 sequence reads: CAISGYGLVHEQYF. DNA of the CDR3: TGTGCCATCAGTGGCTACGGACTAGTCCACGAGCAGTACTTC.

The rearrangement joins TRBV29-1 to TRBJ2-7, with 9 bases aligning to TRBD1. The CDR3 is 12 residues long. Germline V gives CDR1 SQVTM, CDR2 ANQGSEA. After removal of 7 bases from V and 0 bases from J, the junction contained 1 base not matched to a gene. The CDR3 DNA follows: TGCAGCGGGACAGGGGCCTCCTACGAGCAGTACTTC. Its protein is CSGTGASYEQYF.

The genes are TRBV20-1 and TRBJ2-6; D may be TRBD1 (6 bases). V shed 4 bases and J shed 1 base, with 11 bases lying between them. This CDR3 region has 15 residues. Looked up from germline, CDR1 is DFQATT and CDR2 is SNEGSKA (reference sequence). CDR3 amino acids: CSATTGMSGANVLTF. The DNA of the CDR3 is TGCAGTGCTACTACAGGGATGTCTGGGGCCAACGTCCTGACTTTC.

The chain's CDR3 is CASSRREDTEQFF. The CDR3 DNA reads TGTGCCAGCAGCCGCAGGGAGGACACTGAGCAGTTCTTC. This rearrangement joins TRBV6-4 to TRBJ2-1; a weak D match, TRBD2 (6 bases). Germline loops: CDR1 MRHNA, CDR2 SNTAGT. The CDR3 runs 13 residues. Trimming removed 6 bases at V and 9 bases at J, with 15 bases between.

CDR3 DNA sequence: TGTGCCAGTAGTATGACAGGGGGGAGAGAGACCCAGTACTTC. Its protein product is CASSMTGGRETQYF. This chain connects TRBV19 to TRBJ2-5, with 9 bases that match TRBD1. Germline V CDR1 and CDR2: LNHDA, SQIVND (reference sequence). The CDR3 contains 14 residues. V lost 3 bases and J lost 4; bases outside the gene matches: 3.

In DNA form, the CDR3 reads TGCGCCAGCAGCGTCGCCGGGACAGAAGAGACCCAGTACTTC. It encodes CASSVAGTEETQYF. This chain connects TRBV5-1 to TRBJ2-5, with 7 bases aligning to TRBD1. CDR1 SGHRS and CDR2 YFSETQ come from the germline V gene. Losses at the gene ends were 4 bases for V and 3 bases for J; bases not matched to a gene: 6. There are 14 residues in the CDR3.

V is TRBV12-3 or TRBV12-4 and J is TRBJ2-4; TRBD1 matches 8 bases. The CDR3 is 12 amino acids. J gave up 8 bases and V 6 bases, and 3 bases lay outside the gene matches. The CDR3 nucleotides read TGTGCCAGCAGCCTGACAGGGGACATTCAGTACTTC. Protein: CASSLTGDIQYF.

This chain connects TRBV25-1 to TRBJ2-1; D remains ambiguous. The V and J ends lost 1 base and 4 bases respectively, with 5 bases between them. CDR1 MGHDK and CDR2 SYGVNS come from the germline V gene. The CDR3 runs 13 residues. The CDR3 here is CASSEFRYNEQFF. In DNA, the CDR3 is TGTGCCAGCAGTGAATTTCGGTACAATGAGCAGTTCTTC.

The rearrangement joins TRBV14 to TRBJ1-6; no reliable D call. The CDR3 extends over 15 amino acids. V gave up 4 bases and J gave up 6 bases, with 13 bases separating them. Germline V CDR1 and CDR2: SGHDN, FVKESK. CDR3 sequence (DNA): TGTGCCAGCAGCCGGCTCCAAGGCGGTAATTCACCCCTCCACTTT. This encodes CASSRLQGGNSPLHF.

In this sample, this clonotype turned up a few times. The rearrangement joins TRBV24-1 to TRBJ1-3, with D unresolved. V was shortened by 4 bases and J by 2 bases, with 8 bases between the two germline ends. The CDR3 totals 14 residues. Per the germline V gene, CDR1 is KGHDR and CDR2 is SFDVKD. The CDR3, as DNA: TGTGCCACCAGTGAGGGTGTAACTGGAAACACCATATATTTT. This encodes CATSEGVTGNTIYF.

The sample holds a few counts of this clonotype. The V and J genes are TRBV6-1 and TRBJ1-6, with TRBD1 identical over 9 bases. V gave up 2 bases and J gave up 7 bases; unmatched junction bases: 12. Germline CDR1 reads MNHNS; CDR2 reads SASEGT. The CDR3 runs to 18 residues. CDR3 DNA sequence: TGTGCCAGCAGTGAAAGGGGGACAGGGTTAGAATTAAATTCACCCCTCCACTTT. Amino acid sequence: CASSERGTGLELNSPLHF.

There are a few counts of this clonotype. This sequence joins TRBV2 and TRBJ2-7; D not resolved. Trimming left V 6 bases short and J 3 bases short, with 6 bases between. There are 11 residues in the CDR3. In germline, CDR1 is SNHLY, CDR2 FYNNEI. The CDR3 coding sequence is TGTGCCAGCAGCGAGAACTACGAGCAGTACTTC. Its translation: CASSENYEQYF.

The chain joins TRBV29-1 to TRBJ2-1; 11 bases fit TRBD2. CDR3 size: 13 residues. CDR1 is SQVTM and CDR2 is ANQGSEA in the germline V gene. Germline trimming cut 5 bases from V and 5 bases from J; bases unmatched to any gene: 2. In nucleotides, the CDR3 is TGCAGCGTTCTTAGCGGGGGGGACAATGAGCAGTTCTTC. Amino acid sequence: CSVLSGGDNEQFF.

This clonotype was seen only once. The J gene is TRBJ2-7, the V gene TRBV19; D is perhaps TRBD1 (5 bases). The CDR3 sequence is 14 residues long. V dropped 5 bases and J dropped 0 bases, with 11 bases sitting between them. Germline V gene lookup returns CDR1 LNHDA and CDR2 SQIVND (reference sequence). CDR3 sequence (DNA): TGTGCCAGTAGTGGGGCCGACAGCTCCTACGAGCAGTACTTC. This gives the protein CASSGADSSYEQYF.

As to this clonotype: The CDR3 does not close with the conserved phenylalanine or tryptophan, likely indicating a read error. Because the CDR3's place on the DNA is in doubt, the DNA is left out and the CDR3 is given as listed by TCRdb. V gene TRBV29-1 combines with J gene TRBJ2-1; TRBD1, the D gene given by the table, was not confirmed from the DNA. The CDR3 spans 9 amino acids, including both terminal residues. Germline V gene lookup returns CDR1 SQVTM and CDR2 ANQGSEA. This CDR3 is CSVDEDREL.

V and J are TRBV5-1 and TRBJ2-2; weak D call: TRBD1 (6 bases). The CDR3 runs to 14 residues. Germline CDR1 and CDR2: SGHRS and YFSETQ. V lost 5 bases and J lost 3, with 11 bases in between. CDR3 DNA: TGCGCCAGCAGGGTACAGGGAGACACCGGGGAGCTGTTTTTT. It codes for CASRVQGDTGELFF.

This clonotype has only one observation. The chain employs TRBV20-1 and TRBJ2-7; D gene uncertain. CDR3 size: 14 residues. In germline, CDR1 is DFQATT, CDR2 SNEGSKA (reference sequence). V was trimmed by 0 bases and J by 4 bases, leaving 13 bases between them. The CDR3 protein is CSARDGPAAYEQYF. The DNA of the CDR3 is TGCAGTGCTAGAGATGGTCCGGCAGCATACGAGCAGTACTTC.

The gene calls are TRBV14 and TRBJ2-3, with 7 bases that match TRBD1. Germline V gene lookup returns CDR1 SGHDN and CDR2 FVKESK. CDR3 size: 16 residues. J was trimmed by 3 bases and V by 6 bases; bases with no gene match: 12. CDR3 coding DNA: TGTGCCAGCAGTCTTCAACGGGGCAGGGGGACAGATACGCAGTATTTT. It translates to CASSLQRGRGTDTQYF.

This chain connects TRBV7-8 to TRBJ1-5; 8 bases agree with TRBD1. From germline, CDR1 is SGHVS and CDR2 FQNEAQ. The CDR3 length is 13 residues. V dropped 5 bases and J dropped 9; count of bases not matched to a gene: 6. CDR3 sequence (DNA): TGTGCCAGCAGCCAGGACAGGGACGGGCCCCAGCATTTT. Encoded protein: CASSQDRDGPQHF. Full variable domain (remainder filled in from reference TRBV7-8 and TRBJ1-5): GAGVSQSPRYKVAKRGQDVALRCDPISGHVSLFWYQQALGQGPEFLTYFQNEAQLDKSGLPSDRFFAERPEGSVSTLKIQRTQQEDSAVYLCASSQDRDGPQHFGDGTRLSIL.

In nucleotides, the CDR3 is TGTGCCAGTAGTATGGGGGGAGGGACTGAAGCTTTCTTT. This encodes CASSMGGGTEAFF. This chain links TRBV19 with TRBJ1-1; a possible D gene is TRBD1 (5 bases). The ends were cut back, 3 bases at V and 5 bases at J, with 10 bases in the middle. The germline gives CDR1 LNHDA, CDR2 SQIVND (reference sequence). The CDR3 is 13 residues long.

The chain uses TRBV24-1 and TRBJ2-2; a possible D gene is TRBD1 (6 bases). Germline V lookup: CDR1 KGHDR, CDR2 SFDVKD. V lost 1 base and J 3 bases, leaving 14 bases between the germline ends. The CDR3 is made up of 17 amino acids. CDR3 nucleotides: TGTGCCACCAGTGATTTTGGGGGACAAGGAGACACCGGGGAGCTGTTTTTT. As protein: CATSDFGGQGDTGELFF.